A single sample gave rise to the 11 T cell receptor beta chains below, sequenced in a study of CD4 and CD8 cells across lung adenocarcinoma regions. TCRdb called the PCR reads again in MiXCR, with one record for every CDR3 protein. This sample has 10,000 or so distinct CDR3 sequences, with 45% to 55% found just once. Sample: CD8+ T cells from the margin of a lung tumor. Receptors were obtained from a female donor with lung adenocarcinoma. The CD4 and CD8 labels of this study may be unreliable.

The chain employs TRBV10-3 and TRBJ2-1, with 10 positions matching TRBD2. CDR1 is ENHRY and CDR2 is SYGVKD in the germline V gene. The V segment lost 5 bases and the J segment 7 bases; nucleotides outside the gene matches: 8. This CDR3 spans 15 amino acids. CDR3 sequence (DNA): TGTGCCATCAGTCTCGGGACTAGCGCCCGGAATGAGCAGTTCTTC. As protein: CAISLGTSARNEQFF.

This clonotype has just one count. A junction boundary mismatches the germline segment, possibly from a read error. The V and J genes are TRBV6-1 and TRBJ2-5, with 8 bases that match TRBD2. The DNA end lines up better with TRBJ2-3; the J call may be wrong. Germline lookup yields CDR1 MNHNS and CDR2 SASEGT. This CDR3 has 15 amino acids. The CDR3 DNA reads as TGTGCCAGGGGGTCCGGGGGGGGTGGCCAAGATACCCAGTATTTT. It encodes CARGSGGGGQDTQYF.

Details on this clonotype: One end of the junction fails to match germline, which may point to a read error. The chain has TRBV6-5 and TRBJ2-4, with D perhaps being TRBD1 or TRBD2 (5 bases each). CDR1 is MNHEY, CDR2 SVGAGI, per germline. There are 16 residues in the CDR3. CDR3 sequence reads: CASSFSGLGSTNTQYF. CDR3 nucleotide sequence: TGTGCCAGCAGTTTCTCGGGGCTGGGGTCCACAAACACTCAGTACTTC.

This rearrangement joins TRBV11-1 to TRBJ1-1; the D is unclear. Trimming took 3 bases from V and 3 from J, leaving 8 bases between them. Germline CDR1 and CDR2: SGHAT and FQDESV (reference sequence). The CDR3 extends over 13 amino acids. In DNA, the CDR3 is TGTGCCAGCAGCTTTTCATTGGACACTGAAGCTTTCTTT. Residues: CASSFSLDTEAFF.

This clonotype is large by share. This chain links TRBV27 with TRBJ2-1; the match to TRBD2 covers 10 bases. CDR1 MNHEY and CDR2 SMNVEV come from the germline V gene (reference sequence). This CDR3 comprises 17 residues. V was clipped by 5 bases and J by 3 bases; unmatched bases: 10. CDR3 sequence: CASSSKPGLADYNEQFF. CDR3 coding DNA: TGTGCCAGCAGTAGTAAACCTGGACTAGCGGACTACAATGAGCAGTTCTTC.

The CDR3 nucleotides are TGTGCTAGGGGTTTTTGGGACAGACACCCAGAGACCCAGTACTTC. Protein product: CARGFWDRHPETQYF. The rearrangement uses TRBV27 and TRBJ2-5; 7 bases match TRBD1. CDR1 MNHEY and CDR2 SMNVEV come from the germline V gene (reference sequence). The CDR3 totals 15 residues.

This rearrangement joins TRBV10-3 to TRBJ2-1; possible D gene TRBD1, 6 bases. The DNA end is more similar to TRBJ2-5, so the J call may be wrong. Germline lookup yields CDR1 ENHRY and CDR2 SYGVKD. The CDR3 is made up of 15 amino acids. This CDR3 reads CAIRAYGQPQETQYF. CDR3 nucleotides: TGTGCCATCAGGGCTTATGGACAGCCTCAAGAGACCCAGTACTTC.

The chain links TRBV27 to TRBJ2-3; 11 bases are a match to TRBD2. This CDR3 comprises 16 residues. V was clipped by 5 bases and J by 6 bases; unmatched bases: 10. In germline, CDR1 is MNHEY, CDR2 SMNVEV (reference sequence). CDR3 amino acids: CASSPLSGRAKDTQYF. CDR3 coding DNA: TGTGCCAGCAGTCCACTTAGCGGGAGGGCCAAGGATACGCAGTATTTT.

In this sample, this clonotype turned up once. The DNA for the CDR3 is TGTGCCAGCAAGCCGGGACCGACTTCCTACGAGCAGTTCTTC. Its translation: CASKPGPTSYEQFF. The chain uses TRBV6-1 and TRBJ2-3; the D call may be TRBD1 or TRBD2 (5 bases each). The J call may be faulty, since TRBJ2-1 better matches the DNA end. CDR1 MNHNS and CDR2 SASEGT come from the germline V gene. The CDR3 totals 14 residues.

This clonotype is categorized as medium-sized (0.01 to 0.1%). The gene calls are TRBV27 and TRBJ2-3, with TRBD1 matching over 9 bases. In germline, CDR1 is MNHEY, CDR2 SMNVEV (reference sequence). Losses at the gene ends were 5 bases for V and 2 bases for J; bases not matched to a gene: 8. The CDR3 runs 16 residues. The CDR3 sequence is CASSRAGTGYTDTQYF. CDR3 in DNA: TGTGCCAGCAGTCGAGCCGGGACAGGGTACACAGATACGCAGTATTTT.

This clonotype was seen ten or more times. The chain couples TRBV6-5 to TRBJ2-3; the D gene could be TRBD1 or TRBD2 (5 bases each). The V end was cut by 4 bases, the J end by 0 bases, with 11 bases between. This CDR3 has 15 amino acids. The germline gives CDR1 MNHEY, CDR2 SVGAGI. The CDR3 is CASSSGAASTDTQYF. In DNA, the CDR3 is TGTGCCAGCAGTTCCGGGGCGGCTAGCACAGATACGCAGTATTTT.